This TCR beta chain originates from a study of shared clonotypes between healthy human individuals. The replicate PCRs on unsorted PBMC were given 250 to 300 ng DNA, which is around 31,000 T cell genomes. Sequencing was performed with immunoSEQ multiplex PCR; in TCRdb, only in-frame clones are kept and a portion is missing. The table lists approximately 510,000 clones, 79% of them singletons. The TCR comes from a woman between 40 and 50 years old in good health. Some clones in this sample may be carry-over from other donors' samples. Material: PBMCs.

The DNA of the CDR3 is TGTGCCAGCAGCTTGGGCGTCTTAAAAGAGACCCAGTACTTC. Amino acids: CASSLGVLKETQYF. The chain couples TRBV5-4 to TRBJ2-5; no firm D call. V was clipped by 0 bases and J by 3 bases, with 9 bases between them. Looked up from germline, CDR1 is SGHNT and CDR2 is YYREEE (reference sequence). The CDR3 sequence is 14 residues long.